One and the same sample provided the 22 T cell receptor beta chains below, sequenced in a study of beta chain features in type 1 diabetes. The isolated RNA, all of it, was reverse transcribed, so expressed TCRB transcripts were what got sequenced. Using immunoSEQ multiplex PCR, the repertoire was profiled, and TCRdb retains in-frame clones only, with some absent. The sample holds around 340,000 clones, around 20% seen once. The sample comprised naive CD4+ T cells from blood. The receptors derive from a young woman in good health.

The chain carries TRBV7-8 and TRBJ2-5, with TRBD2 identical over 13 bases. This CDR3 is 17 amino acids long. The germline V gene encodes CDR1 SGHVS and CDR2 FQNEAQ. J lost 1 base, V lost 3 bases, and 5 bases had no gene match. The CDR3 spells CASSFIGLAGVQETQYF. The CDR3 region has the DNA TGTGCCAGCAGCTTTATCGGACTAGCGGGGGTCCAAGAGACCCAGTACTTC.

This clone was seen only a few times. The chain uses TRBV2 and TRBJ1-5, with D possibly TRBD1 on 5 matching bases. The CDR3 contains 14 residues. The V and J ends lost 4 bases and 0 bases respectively, with 7 bases between them. CDR1 is SNHLY, CDR2 FYNNEI, per germline. The CDR3 here is CASSGTLSNQPQHF. DNA of the CDR3: TGTGCCAGCAGTGGGACACTTAGCAATCAGCCCCAGCATTTT.

The rearrangement joins TRBV5-4 to TRBJ1-1, with 10 nucleotides matching TRBD1. With V trimmed by 2 bases and J by 3 bases, 1 base remained unmatched. The CDR3 sequence is 14 residues long. Germline V gene lookup returns CDR1 SGHNT and CDR2 YYREEE (reference sequence). This CDR3 reads CASSFGTGDTEAFF. CDR3 in DNA: TGTGCCAGCAGCTTCGGGACAGGGGACACTGAAGCTTTCTTT.

This chain joins TRBV30 and TRBJ2-3; no firm D call. CDR1 and CDR2 from the germline V gene are GTSNPN and SVGIG (reference sequence). With 0 bases removed from V and 5 bases from J, the gap between germline ends came to 3 bases. The CDR3 spans 11 residues. The chain's CDR3 is CAWSVRDTQYF. The CDR3 DNA follows: TGTGCCTGGAGTGTCAGAGATACGCAGTATTTT. Full variable domain (rest looked up from reference TRBV30 and TRBJ2-3): SQTIHQWPATLVQPVGSPLSLECTVEGTSNPNLYWYRQAAGRGLQLLFYSVGIGQISSEVPQNLSASRPQDRQFILSSKKLLLSDSGFYLCAWSVRDTQYFGPGTRLTVL.

V gene TRBV2 combines with J gene TRBJ1-2; a possible D gene is TRBD1 (5 bases). Trimming left V 4 bases short and J 6 bases short, with 15 bases between. CDR1 is SNHLY and CDR2 is FYNNEI in the germline V gene. The CDR3 runs 14 residues. CDR3 region: CASSASGFVDGYTF. CDR3 DNA sequence: TGTGCCAGCAGTGCGTCAGGGTTTGTCGATGGCTACACCTTC.

This clone was recorded a few times. J is TRBJ2-5 and V is TRBV30, with a weak D call TRBD1 (5 bases). The CDR3 is 12 amino acids. Germline V lookup: CDR1 GTSNPN, CDR2 SVGIG (reference sequence). Trimming pared 5 bases from V and 0 bases from J, leaving 7 bases between. CDR3 coding DNA: TGTGCCTGGGACAGAGACCAAGAGACCCAGTACTTC. Translating it yields CAWDRDQETQYF.

The chain has TRBV11-1 and TRBJ1-1; TRBD1 might be the D (6 bases). The CDR3 totals 14 residues. V was clipped by 5 bases and J by 1 base, with 11 bases between them. The V gene's germline CDR1 is SGHAT and CDR2 FQDESV (reference sequence). In DNA, the CDR3 is TGTGCCAGCAGCCGCGGACAGCGGAACACTGAAGCTTTCTTT. This encodes CASSRGQRNTEAFF.

CDR3 loop: CASSLPGDNEQFF. The DNA of the CDR3 is TGCGCCAGCAGCTTGCCAGGCGACAATGAGCAGTTCTTC. The rearrangement joins TRBV5-1 to TRBJ2-1; D gene unclear. V was clipped by 1 base and J by 5 bases, with 7 bases between them. This CDR3 has 13 residues. Germline V gene sequence: CDR1 SGHRS, CDR2 YFSETQ.

The rearrangement links TRBV30 to TRBJ1-1; D not resolved. Trimming removed 3 bases from V and 7 bases from J, with 15 bases in between. The germline CDR1 and CDR2 sequences are GTSNPN and SVGIG (reference sequence). The CDR3 is 13 amino acids. CDR3: CAWRDGLWHEAFF. The DNA of the CDR3 is TGTGCCTGGAGAGATGGGCTATGGCATGAAGCTTTCTTT.

There are a few counts of this clone. This rearrangement joins TRBV5-1 to TRBJ2-5, with D maybe TRBD1 (5 bases). The V gene lost 7 bases and the J gene lost 5 bases, with 18 bases spanning the gap. The CDR3 runs 14 residues. Germline CDR1 SGHRS, CDR2 YFSETQ. For the CDR3, the DNA is TGCGCCAGCGGAAGGGGTGATCATGCGGAGACCCAGTACTTC. It is translated as CASGRGDHAETQYF. The full variable domain, with the rest looked up from reference TRBV5-1 and TRBJ2-5, is KAGVTQTPRYLIKTRGQQVTLSCSPISGHRSVSWYQQTPGQGLQFLFEYFSETQRNKGNFPGRFSGRQFSNSRSEMNVSTLELGDSALYLCASGRGDHAETQYFGPGTRLLVL.

This clone has at least ten counts. The chain has TRBV7-2 and TRBJ2-1, with a weak D call TRBD2 (5 bases). CDR3 length: 15 residues. Germline CDR1 is SGHTA and CDR2 is FQGNSA. Trimming pared 4 bases from V and 5 bases from J, leaving 15 bases between. The CDR3 DNA reads TGTGCCAGCAGCTCCGGACTGATCTTGAACAATGAGCAGTTCTTC. Protein sequence: CASSSGLILNNEQFF. Variable domain in full (rest from reference TRBV7-2 and TRBJ2-1): GAGVSQSPSNKVTEKGKDVELRCDPISGHTALYWYRQSLGQGLEFLIYFQGNSAPDKSGLPSDRFSAERTGGSVSTLTIQRTQQEDSAVYLCASSSGLILNNEQFFGPGTRLTVL.

The V gene is TRBV5-6, the J gene TRBJ2-5; D is unclear. This CDR3 region has 13 residues. Germline lookup yields CDR1 SGHDT and CDR2 YYEEEE. V lost 1 base and J 2 bases, leaving 6 bases between the germline ends. CDR3 residues: CASSLQLQETQYF. Here the CDR3 DNA reads TGTGCCAGCAGCTTGCAGTTACAAGAGACCCAGTACTTC.

This clone was seen only a few times. This chain links TRBV25-1 with TRBJ1-2; no reliable D call. The length of the CDR3 is 14 residues. In germline, CDR1 is MGHDK, CDR2 SYGVNS. With 1 base removed from V and 6 bases from J, the gap between germline ends came to 12 bases. CDR3 nucleotide sequence: TGTGCCAGCAGTGAATTAGCAGCGGCGGATGGCTACACCTTC. Translating it yields CASSELAAADGYTF.

This clone has only a few counts. The chain employs TRBV29-1 and TRBJ1-1; 7 nucleotides match TRBD1. Germline trimming cut 4 bases from V and 0 bases from J; bases unmatched to any gene: 2. The CDR3 is 13 residues long. From germline, CDR1 is SQVTM and CDR2 ANQGSEA. CDR3 DNA: TGCAGCGTTGGGGGACAGATGAACACTGAAGCTTTCTTT. Translating gives CSVGGQMNTEAFF.

This clone was detected a few times. In nucleotides, the CDR3 is TGTGCCGCAAAGGGGGTCTACAATGAGCAGTTCTTC. Residues: CAAKGVYNEQFF. The chain links TRBV6-5 to TRBJ2-1; D is possibly TRBD1 (6 bases). Germline V CDR1 and CDR2: MNHEY, SVGAGI. The CDR3 is 12 amino acids. The V end lost 11 bases, the J end lost 3 bases, and 11 bases lay between the germline ends.

In its sample, this clone was seen a few times. V is TRBV27 and J is TRBJ1-1; 8 positions agree with TRBD1. Germline V gives CDR1 MNHEY, CDR2 SMNVEV (reference sequence). The CDR3 spans 15 residues. The V gene end was trimmed by 6 bases and the J gene end by 3 bases; junction bases not matched to a gene: 9. CDR3 bases: TGTGCCAGCAGAGATTACGGACAGGGTGACACTGAAGCTTTCTTT. Protein product: CASRDYGQGDTEAFF.

Points on this clone: This sample also contains other DNA sequences that code for the same CDR3. V and J are TRBV7-2 and TRBJ2-3; weak D call: TRBD2 (6 bases). The length of the CDR3 is 14 residues. The germline gives CDR1 SGHTA, CDR2 FQGNSA. The ends were cut back, 4 bases at V and 2 bases at J, with 10 bases in the middle. The DNA of the CDR3 is TGTGCCAGCAGCTCGGGACTTTCCACAGATACGCAGTATTTT. This encodes CASSSGLSTDTQYF.

The J gene is TRBJ2-5, the V gene TRBV27, with 7 bases matching TRBD1. The CDR3 loop spans 14 amino acids. The V and J ends lost 9 bases and 1 base, in that order; junction bases with no gene match: 8. Germline V lookup: CDR1 MNHEY, CDR2 SMNVEV (reference sequence). The CDR3 loop is CASRPRDSQETQYF. The CDR3 DNA reads as TGTGCCAGTAGACCTCGGGACAGCCAAGAGACCCAGTACTTC.

This clone was detected a few times. The chain recombines TRBV7-2 with TRBJ1-1; D is possibly TRBD1 (5 bases). In germline, CDR1 is SGHTA, CDR2 FQGNSA. V was trimmed by 1 base and J by 2 bases, leaving 8 bases between them. The CDR3 is 14 residues long. CDR3 amino acids: CASSLVQVNTEAFF. As DNA, the CDR3 is TGTGCCAGCAGCTTAGTACAGGTTAACACTGAAGCTTTCTTT.

This rearrangement joins TRBV7-2 to TRBJ2-3; no clear D. V was trimmed by 5 bases and J by 1 base, leaving 7 bases between them. This CDR3 has 13 residues. The germline V gene encodes CDR1 SGHTA and CDR2 FQGNSA. CDR3 nucleotide sequence: TGTGCCAGCAGCGCCGTAGGCACAGATACGCAGTATTTT. It yields the protein CASSAVGTDTQYF.

This clone was observed a few times. The V call is TRBV19, the J call TRBJ2-7; a weak D match, TRBD2 (6 bases). The CDR3 covers 13 residues. CDR1 and CDR2 (germline): LNHDA, SQIVND (reference sequence). The germline V and J ends were trimmed by 5 bases and 6 bases, with 14 bases remaining between them. The CDR3 spells CASSSKTSREQYF. The CDR3, as DNA: TGTGCCAGTAGTTCCAAGACTAGTCGCGAGCAGTACTTC.

J is TRBJ1-5 and V is TRBV30; D perhaps matches TRBD1 (5 bases). The CDR3 extends over 15 amino acids. V was trimmed by 1 base and J by 7 bases, leaving 17 bases between them. The germline V gene encodes CDR1 GTSNPN and CDR2 SVGIG (reference sequence). The CDR3 DNA is TGTGCCTGGAGTGGCCCGGGGGGGGTGGGGCAGCCCCAGCATTTT. Encoded protein: CAWSGPGGVGQPQHF.